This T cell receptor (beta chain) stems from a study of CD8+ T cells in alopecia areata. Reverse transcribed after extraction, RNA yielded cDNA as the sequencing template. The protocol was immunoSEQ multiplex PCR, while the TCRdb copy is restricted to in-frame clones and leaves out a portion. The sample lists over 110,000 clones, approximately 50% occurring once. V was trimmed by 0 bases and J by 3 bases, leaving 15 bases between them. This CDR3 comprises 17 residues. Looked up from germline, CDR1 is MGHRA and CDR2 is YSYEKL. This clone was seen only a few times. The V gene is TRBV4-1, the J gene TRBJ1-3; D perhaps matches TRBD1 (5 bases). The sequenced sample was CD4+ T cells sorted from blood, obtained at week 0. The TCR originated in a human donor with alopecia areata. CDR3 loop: CASSQERGRQFGNTIYF. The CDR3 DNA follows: TGCGCCAGCAGCCAAGAACGGGGAAGACAGTTTGGAAACACCATATATTTT.